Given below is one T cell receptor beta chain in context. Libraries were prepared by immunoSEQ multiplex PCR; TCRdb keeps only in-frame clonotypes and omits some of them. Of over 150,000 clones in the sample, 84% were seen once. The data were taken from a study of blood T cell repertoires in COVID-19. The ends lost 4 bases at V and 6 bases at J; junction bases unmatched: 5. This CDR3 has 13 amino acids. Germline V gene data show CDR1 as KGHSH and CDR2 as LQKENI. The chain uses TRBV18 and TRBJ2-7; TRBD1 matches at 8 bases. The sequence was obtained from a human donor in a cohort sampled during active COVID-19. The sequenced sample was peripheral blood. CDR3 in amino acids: CASSRAGGGEQYF. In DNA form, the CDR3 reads TGTGCCAGCTCACGCGCAGGGGGCGGCGAGCAGTACTTC. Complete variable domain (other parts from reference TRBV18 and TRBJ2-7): NAGVMQNPRHLVRRRGQEARLRCSPMKGHSHVYWYRQLPEEGLKFMVYLQKENIIDESGMPKERFSAEFPKEGPSILRIQQVVRGDSAAYFCASSRAGGGEQYFGPGTRLTVT.